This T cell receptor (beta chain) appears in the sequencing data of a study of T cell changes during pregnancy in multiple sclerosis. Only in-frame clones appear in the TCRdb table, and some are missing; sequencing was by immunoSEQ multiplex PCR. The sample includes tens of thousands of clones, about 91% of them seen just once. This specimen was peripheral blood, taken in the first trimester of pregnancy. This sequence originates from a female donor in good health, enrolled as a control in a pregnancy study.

CDR3 in DNA: TGTGCCAGCAGCTCCCTCGGGGATGAGCAGTTCTTC. Protein: CASSSLGDEQFF. This chain uses TRBV11-3 with TRBJ2-1, with a possible D match to TRBD2 (5 bases). Deletions cut 4 bases from V and 8 bases from J, with 9 bases between. CDR1 and CDR2 (germline): SGHNT, YENEEA. This CDR3 spans 12 amino acids.